The T cell receptor (beta chain) described here comes from a study of T-cell memory formation after mild COVID-19. Study background: Clusters were largely donor specific.

The sample holds a few counts of this clonotype. Its cognate antigen is unknown. TCRdb recomputed calls from the 5' RACE reads with MiXCR, one row per CDR3 protein. The table records fewer than 250,000 distinct CDR3 sequences, 15% of them present only once. Germline-derived CDR1 and CDR2 are LGHNA and YNFKEQ. Losses at the gene ends were 1 base for V and 7 bases for J; bases not matched to a gene: 12. CDR3 length equals 16 residues. Whole-study results and caveats: CD4+ bias marked clones expanding day 15 to 37, unlike balanced contracting clones. A subset of responding clones appeared in pre-infection memory, suggesting cross-reactive memory joined.

The specimen was PBMCs or a T cell subset sorted from them (not recorded which). The sequence derives from an adult woman who had mild COVID-19 (a few samples of this study predate the infection). Cell type and time point are not known. The rearrangement links TRBV4-2 to TRBJ2-7, with 8 bases matching TRBD2. The CDR3 coding sequence is TGTGCCAGCAGCCAAGTAGGTGGCGGGAGGTTTGGGGAGCAGTACTTC. The encoded protein is CASSQVGGGRFGEQYF.